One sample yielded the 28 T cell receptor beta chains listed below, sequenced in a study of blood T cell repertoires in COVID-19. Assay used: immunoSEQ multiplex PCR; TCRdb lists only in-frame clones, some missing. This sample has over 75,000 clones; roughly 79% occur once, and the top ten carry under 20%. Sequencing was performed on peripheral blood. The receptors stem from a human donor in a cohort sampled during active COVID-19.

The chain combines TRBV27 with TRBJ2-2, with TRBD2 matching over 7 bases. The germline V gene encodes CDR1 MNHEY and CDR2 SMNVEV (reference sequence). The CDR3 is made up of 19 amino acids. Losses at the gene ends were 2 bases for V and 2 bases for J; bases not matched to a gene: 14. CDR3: CASSLGRGNLAANTGELFF. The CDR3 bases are TGTGCCAGCAGTTTAGGGAGAGGTAACCTAGCGGCAAACACCGGGGAGCTGTTTTTT.

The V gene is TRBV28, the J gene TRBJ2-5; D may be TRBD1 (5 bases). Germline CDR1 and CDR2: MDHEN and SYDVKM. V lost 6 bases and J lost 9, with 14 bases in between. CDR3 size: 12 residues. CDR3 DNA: TGTGCCAGCAGCCTCTCCGTGGGGCCCCAGTACTTC. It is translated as CASSLSVGPQYF.

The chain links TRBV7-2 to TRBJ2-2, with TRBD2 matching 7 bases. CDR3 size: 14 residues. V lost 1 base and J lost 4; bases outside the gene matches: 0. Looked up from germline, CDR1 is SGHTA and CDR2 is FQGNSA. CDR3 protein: CASSLGEGTGELFF. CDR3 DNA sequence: TGTGCCAGCAGCTTAGGGGAGGGCACCGGGGAGCTGTTTTTT.

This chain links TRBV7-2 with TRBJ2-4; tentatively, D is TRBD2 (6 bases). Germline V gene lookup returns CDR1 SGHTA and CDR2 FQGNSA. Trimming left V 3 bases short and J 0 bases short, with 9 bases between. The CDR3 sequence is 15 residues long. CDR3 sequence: CASSLLGLAKNIQYF. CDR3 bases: TGTGCCAGCAGCTTGCTGGGACTAGCCAAAAACATTCAGTACTTC.

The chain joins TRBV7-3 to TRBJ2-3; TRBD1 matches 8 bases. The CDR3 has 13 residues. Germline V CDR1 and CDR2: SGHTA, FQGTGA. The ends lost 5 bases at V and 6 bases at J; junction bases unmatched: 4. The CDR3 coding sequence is TGTGCCAGCAGCGCAGGGGGCGCGGATACGCAGTATTTT. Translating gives CASSAGGADTQYF.

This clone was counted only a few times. Here the CDR3 reads CASSSVPGGADTQYF. CDR3 DNA: TGCGCCAGCAGCTCGGTACCGGGCGGGGCAGATACGCAGTATTTT. The chain is built from TRBV4-1 and TRBJ2-3; D might be TRBD2 (6 bases). Germline V gene lookup returns CDR1 MGHRA and CDR2 YSYEKL. This CDR3 spans 15 amino acids. Deletions cut 5 bases from V and 4 bases from J, with 16 bases between.

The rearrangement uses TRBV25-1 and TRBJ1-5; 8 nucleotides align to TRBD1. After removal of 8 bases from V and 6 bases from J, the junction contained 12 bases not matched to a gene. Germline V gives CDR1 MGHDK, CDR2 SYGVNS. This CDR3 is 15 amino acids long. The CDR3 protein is CASGETGGGGQPQHF. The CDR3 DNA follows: TGTGCCAGCGGGGAAACAGGGGGAGGAGGTCAGCCCCAGCATTTT.

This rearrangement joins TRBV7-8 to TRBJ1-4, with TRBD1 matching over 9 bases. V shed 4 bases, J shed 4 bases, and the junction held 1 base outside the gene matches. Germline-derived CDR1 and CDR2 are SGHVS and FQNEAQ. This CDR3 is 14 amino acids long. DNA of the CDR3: TGTGCCAGCAGCTCGGGACAGGGTAATGAAAAACTGTTTTTT. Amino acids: CASSSGQGNEKLFF.

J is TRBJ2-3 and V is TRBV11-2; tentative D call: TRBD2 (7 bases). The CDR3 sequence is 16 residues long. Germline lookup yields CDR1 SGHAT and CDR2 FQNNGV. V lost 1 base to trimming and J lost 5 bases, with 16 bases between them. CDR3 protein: CASSLGGGRGKDTQYF. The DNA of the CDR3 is TGTGCCAGCAGCTTAGGAGGTGGGAGGGGGAAAGATACGCAGTATTTT.

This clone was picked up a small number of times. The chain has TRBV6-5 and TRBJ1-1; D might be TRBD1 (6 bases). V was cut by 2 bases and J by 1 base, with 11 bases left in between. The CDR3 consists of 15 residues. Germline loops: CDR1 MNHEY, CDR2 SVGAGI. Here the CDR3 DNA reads TGTGCCAGCAGTTACGATGGCAGGGGGAACACTGAAGCTTTCTTT. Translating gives CASSYDGRGNTEAFF.

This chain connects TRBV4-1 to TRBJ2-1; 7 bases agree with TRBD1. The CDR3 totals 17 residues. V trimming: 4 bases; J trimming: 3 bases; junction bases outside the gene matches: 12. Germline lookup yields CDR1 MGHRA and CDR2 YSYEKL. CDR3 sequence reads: CASSREWMTGFYNEQFF. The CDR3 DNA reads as TGCGCCAGCAGCCGAGAATGGATGACAGGGTTCTACAATGAGCAGTTCTTC.

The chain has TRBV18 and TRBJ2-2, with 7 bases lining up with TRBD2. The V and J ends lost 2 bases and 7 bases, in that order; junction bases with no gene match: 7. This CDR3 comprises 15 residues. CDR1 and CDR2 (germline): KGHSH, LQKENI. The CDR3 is CASSPGLAAGGELFF. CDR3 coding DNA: TGTGCCAGCTCACCAGGGCTAGCGGCAGGCGGGGAGCTGTTTTTT.

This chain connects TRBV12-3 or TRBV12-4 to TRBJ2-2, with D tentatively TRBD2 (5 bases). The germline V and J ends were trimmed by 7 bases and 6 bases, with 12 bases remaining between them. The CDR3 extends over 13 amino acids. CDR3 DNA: TGTGCCAGCACCCTTACTAGGGCCGGGGAGCTGTTTTTT. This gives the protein CASTLTRAGELFF.

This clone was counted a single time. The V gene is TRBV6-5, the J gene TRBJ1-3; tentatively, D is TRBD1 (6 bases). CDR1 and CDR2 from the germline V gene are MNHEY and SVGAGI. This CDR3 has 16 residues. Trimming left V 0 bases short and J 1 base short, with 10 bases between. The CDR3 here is CASSYSRGRSGNTIYF. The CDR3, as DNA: TGTGCCAGCAGTTACTCGCGGGGGCGATCTGGAAACACCATATATTTT.

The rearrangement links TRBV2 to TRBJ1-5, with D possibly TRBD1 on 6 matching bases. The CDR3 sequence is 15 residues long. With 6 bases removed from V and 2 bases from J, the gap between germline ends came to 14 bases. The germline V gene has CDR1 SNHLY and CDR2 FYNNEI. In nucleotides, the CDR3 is TGTGCCAGCAGCGCTACAGGGAGCGGCAATCAGCCCCAGCATTTT. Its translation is CASSATGSGNQPQHF.

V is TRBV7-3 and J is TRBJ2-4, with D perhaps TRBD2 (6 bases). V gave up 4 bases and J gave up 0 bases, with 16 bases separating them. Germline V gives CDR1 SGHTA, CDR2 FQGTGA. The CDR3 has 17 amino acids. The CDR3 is CASSSGTDSVAKNIQYF. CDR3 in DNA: TGTGCCAGCAGCTCGGGGACTGATTCTGTAGCCAAAAACATTCAGTACTTC. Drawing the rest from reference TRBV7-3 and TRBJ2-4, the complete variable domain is GAGVSQTPSNKVTEKGKYVELRCDPISGHTALYWYRQSLGQGPEFLIYFQGTGAADDSGLPNDRFFAVRPEGSVSTLKIQRTERGDSAVYLCASSSGTDSVAKNIQYFGAGTRLSVL.

The CDR3: CASRRGMNTEAFF. The DNA of the CDR3 is TGTGCCAGCCGGAGGGGTATGAACACTGAAGCTTTCTTT. The rearrangement links TRBV2 to TRBJ1-1, with a possible D match to TRBD1 (5 bases). Germline CDR1 is SNHLY and CDR2 is FYNNEI. V lost 8 bases, J lost 0 bases, and 10 bases lay in between. The CDR3 loop spans 13 amino acids. Full variable domain (rest looked up from reference TRBV2 and TRBJ1-1): EPEVTQTPSHQVTQMGQEVILRCVPISNHLYFYWYRQILGQKVEFLVSFYNNEISEKSEIFDDQFSVERPDGSNFTLKIRSTKLEDSAMYFCASRRGMNTEAFFGQGTRLTVV.

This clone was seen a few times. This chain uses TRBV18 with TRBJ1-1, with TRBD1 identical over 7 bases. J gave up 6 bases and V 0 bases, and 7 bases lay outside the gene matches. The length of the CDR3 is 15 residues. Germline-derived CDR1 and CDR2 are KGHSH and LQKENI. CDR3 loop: CASSPPTRGFSEAFF. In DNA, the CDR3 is TGTGCCAGCTCACCACCGACCAGGGGGTTTTCTGAAGCTTTCTTT.

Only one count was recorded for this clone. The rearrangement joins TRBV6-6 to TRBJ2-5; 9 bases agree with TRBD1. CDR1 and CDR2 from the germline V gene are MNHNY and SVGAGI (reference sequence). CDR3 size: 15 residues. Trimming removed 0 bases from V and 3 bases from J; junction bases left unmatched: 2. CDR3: CASSYSGTGKETQYF. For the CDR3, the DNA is TGTGCCAGCAGTTACTCAGGGACAGGGAAAGAGACCCAGTACTTC.

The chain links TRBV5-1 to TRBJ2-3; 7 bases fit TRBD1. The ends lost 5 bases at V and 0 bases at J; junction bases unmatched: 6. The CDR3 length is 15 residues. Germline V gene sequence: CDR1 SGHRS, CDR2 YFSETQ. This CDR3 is CASSRRTGSTDTQYF. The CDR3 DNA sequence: TGCGCCAGCAGTCGGCGGACAGGTAGCACAGATACGCAGTATTTT.

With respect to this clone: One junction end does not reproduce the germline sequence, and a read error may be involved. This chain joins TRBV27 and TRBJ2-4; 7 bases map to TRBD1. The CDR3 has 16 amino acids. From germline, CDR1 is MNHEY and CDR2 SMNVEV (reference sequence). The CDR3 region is CASSISTGWGKNIQYF. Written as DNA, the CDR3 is TGTGCCAGCAGTATATCGACAGGGTGGGGCAAAAACATTCAGTACTTC.

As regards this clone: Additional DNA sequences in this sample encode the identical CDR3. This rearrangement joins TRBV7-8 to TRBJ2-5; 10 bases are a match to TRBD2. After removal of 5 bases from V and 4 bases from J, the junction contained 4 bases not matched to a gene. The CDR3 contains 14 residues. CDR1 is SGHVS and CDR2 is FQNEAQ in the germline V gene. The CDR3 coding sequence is TGTGCCAGCAGCACGGGACTAGCGCGAGAGACCCAGTACTTC. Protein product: CASSTGLARETQYF.

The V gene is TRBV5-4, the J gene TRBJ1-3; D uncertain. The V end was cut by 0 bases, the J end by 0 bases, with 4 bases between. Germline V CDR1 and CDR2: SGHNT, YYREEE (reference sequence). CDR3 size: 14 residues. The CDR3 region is CASSLGSSGNTIYF. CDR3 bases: TGTGCCAGCAGCTTGGGGAGCTCTGGAAACACCATATATTTT.

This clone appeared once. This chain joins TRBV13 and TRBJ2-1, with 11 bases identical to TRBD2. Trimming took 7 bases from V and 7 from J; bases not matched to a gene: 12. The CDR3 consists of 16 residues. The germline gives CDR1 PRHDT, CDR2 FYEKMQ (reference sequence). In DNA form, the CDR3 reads TGTGCCAGCACCAAGGGACTAGCGGAAGCGGGGAATGAGCAGTTCTTC. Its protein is CASTKGLAEAGNEQFF.

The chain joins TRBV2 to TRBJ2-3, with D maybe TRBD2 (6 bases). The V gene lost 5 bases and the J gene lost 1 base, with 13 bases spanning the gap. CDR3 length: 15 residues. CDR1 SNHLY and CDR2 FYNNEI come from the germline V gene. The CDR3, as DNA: TGTGCCAGCAGTAGGGAGGCAATTGGCACAGATACGCAGTATTTT. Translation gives CASSREAIGTDTQYF.

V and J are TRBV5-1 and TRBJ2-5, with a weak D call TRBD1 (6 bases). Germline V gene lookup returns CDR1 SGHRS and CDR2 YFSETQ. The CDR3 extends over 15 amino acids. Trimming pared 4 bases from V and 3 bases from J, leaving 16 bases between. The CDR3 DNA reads TGCGCCAGCAGCCGAAGGACAGCCAGCGAAGAGACCCAGTACTTC. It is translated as CASSRRTASEETQYF.

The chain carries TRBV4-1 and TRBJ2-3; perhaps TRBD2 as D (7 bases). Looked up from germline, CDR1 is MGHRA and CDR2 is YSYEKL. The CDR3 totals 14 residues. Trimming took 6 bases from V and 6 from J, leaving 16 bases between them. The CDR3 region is CASSSGGPVDTQYF. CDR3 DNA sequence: TGCGCCAGCAGTTCCGGGGGGCCTGTTGATACGCAGTATTTT.

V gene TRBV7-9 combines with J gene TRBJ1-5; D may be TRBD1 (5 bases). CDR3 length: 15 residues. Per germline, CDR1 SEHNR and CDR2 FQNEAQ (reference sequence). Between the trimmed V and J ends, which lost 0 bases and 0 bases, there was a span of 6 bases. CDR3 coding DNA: TGTGCCAGCAGCTTAGCAGGGGATAGCAATCAGCCCCAGCATTTT. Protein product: CASSLAGDSNQPQHF.